This entry lists 10 T cell receptor beta chains sequenced from one sample in a study of cytomegalovirus exposure and HLA in healthy donors. Both 60 Vbeta primers and 13 Jbeta primers went into the PCR. The protocol was immunoSEQ multiplex PCR, while the TCRdb copy is restricted to in-frame clones and leaves out a portion. The repertoire holds about 140,000 clones, with roughly three quarters as singletons. Sequenced sample: PBMCs. The receptor source for this set is a female donor in good health and CMV-seronegative.

The chain joins TRBV2 to TRBJ1-1; 7 bases are shared with TRBD1. J gave up 5 bases and V 9 bases, and 12 bases lay outside the gene matches. Germline V gene lookup returns CDR1 SNHLY and CDR2 FYNNEI. This CDR3 comprises 14 residues. Here the CDR3 DNA reads TGTGCCAGGGGAGCTTACAGGGGTTTAACTGAAGCTTTCTTT. Translating it yields CARGAYRGLTEAFF.

The chain couples TRBV11-3 to TRBJ1-1, with D possibly TRBD1 on 6 matching bases. CDR1 is SGHNT, CDR2 YENEEA, per germline. The V end was cut by 1 base, the J end by 7 bases, with 7 bases between. CDR3 length: 12 residues. The CDR3 DNA follows: TGTGCCAGCAGCTTAGGGACAGATGAAGCTTTCTTT. This translates into CASSLGTDEAFF.

The chain has TRBV30 and TRBJ1-6; D ambiguous. In germline, CDR1 is GTSNPN, CDR2 SVGIG (reference sequence). The CDR3 sequence is 14 residues long. V gave up 4 bases and J gave up 0 bases, with 7 bases separating them. The CDR3 reads CAWTGNSYNSPLHF. The CDR3, as DNA: TGTGCCTGGACGGGGAACTCCTATAATTCACCCCTCCACTTT.

This rearrangement joins TRBV12-5 to TRBJ1-2; the D gene is possibly TRBD1 (6 bases). Germline V gene data show CDR1 as LGHNT and CDR2 as FRNRAP. The CDR3 contains 16 residues. V was cut by 6 bases and J by 7 bases, with 24 bases left in between. CDR3 residues: CASGNLLQGLSRGYTF. The CDR3 coding sequence is TGTGCTAGTGGCAACCTCTTACAGGGCCTGTCACGTGGCTACACCTTC.

Ten or more counts support this clone. The chain links TRBV6-5 to TRBJ1-1; TRBD1 might be the D (5 bases). Per germline, CDR1 MNHEY and CDR2 SVGAGI. The CDR3 has 12 amino acids. Trimming stripped 0 bases from V and 11 bases from J, with 10 bases between. CDR3 nucleotide sequence: TGTGCCAGCAGTTACTCGCGGGGGGATGCTTTCTTT. Its protein is CASSYSRGDAFF.

The chain links TRBV29-1 to TRBJ2-7; D is unresolved. The germline V gene encodes CDR1 SQVTM and CDR2 ANQGSEA. The CDR3 runs 13 residues. V was cut by 1 base and J by 2 bases, with 9 bases left in between. CDR3 residues: CSVEGNSPYEQYF. The CDR3 bases are TGCAGCGTTGAAGGTAACAGCCCCTACGAGCAGTACTTC.

The V and J genes are TRBV18 and TRBJ1-5, with a tentative D call TRBD1 (6 bases). Deletions cut 3 bases from V and 5 bases from J, with 14 bases between. Germline loops: CDR1 KGHSH, CDR2 LQKENI. The CDR3 runs 15 residues. This CDR3 is CASSPGVNRDQPQHF. CDR3 nucleotide sequence: TGTGCCAGCTCACCGGGGGTAAACAGGGATCAGCCCCAGCATTTT.

The chain links TRBV5-4 to TRBJ2-3, with D maybe TRBD2 (6 bases). Trimming pared 1 base from V and 4 bases from J, leaving 13 bases between. The CDR3 has 15 amino acids. Germline assignment: CDR1 SGHNT and CDR2 YYREEE (reference sequence). DNA for the CDR3: TGTGCCAGCAGCTTGAGTCGGGGGAGAGCAGATACGCAGTATTTT. Encoded protein: CASSLSRGRADTQYF. The entire variable domain, with the rest obtained from reference TRBV5-4 and TRBJ2-3, is as follows: ETGVTQSPTHLIKTRGQQVTLRCSSQSGHNTVSWYQQALGQGPQFIFQYYREEENGRGNFPPRFSGLQFPNYSSELNVNALELDDSALYLCASSLSRGRADTQYFGPGTRLTVL.

In DNA, the CDR3 is TGTGCCAGCAGCTTGGGACTAGTATTTTCCCAAAACATTCAGTACTTC. Translation: CASSLGLVFSQNIQYF. The chain combines TRBV5-8 with TRBJ2-4, with a possible D match to TRBD2 (6 bases). The CDR3 consists of 16 residues. The germline V and J ends were trimmed by 0 bases and 5 bases, with 15 bases remaining between them. Germline values: CDR1 SGHTS, CDR2 YDEGEE.

This clone was seen more than once but under ten times. The chain uses TRBV30 and TRBJ1-1; D gene unclear. V gave up 0 bases and J gave up 0 bases, with 8 bases separating them. This CDR3 region has 14 residues. Germline values: CDR1 GTSNPN, CDR2 SVGIG (reference sequence). The CDR3 loop is CAWSVSPMNTEAFF. The CDR3, as DNA: TGTGCCTGGAGTGTATCCCCCATGAACACTGAAGCTTTCTTT.